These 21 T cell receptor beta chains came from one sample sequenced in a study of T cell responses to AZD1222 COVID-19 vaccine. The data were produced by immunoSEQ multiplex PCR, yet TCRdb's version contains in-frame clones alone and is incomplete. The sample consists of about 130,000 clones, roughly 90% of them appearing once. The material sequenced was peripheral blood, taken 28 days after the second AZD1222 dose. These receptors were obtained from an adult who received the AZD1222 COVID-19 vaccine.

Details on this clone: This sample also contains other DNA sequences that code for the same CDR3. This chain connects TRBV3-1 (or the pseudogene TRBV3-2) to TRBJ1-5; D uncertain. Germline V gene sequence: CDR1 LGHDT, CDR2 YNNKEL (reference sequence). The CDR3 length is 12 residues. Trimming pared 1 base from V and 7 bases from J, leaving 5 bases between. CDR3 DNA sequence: TGTGCCAGCAGCCAAGGAGGGCAGCCCCAGCATTTT. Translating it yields CASSQGGQPQHF.

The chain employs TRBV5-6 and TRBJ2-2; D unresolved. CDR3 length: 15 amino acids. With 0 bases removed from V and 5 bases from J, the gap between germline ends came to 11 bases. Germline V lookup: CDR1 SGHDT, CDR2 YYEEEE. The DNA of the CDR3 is TGTGCCAGCAGCTTGGGCGAGTTTAAGACCGGGGAGCTGTTTTTT. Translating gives CASSLGEFKTGELFF.

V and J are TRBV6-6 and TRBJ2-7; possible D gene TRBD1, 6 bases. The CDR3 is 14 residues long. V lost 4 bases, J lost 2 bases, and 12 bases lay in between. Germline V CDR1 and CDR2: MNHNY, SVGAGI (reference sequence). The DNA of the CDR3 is TGTGCCAGCAGTTGGTTAGGGGGAGCCTACGAGCAGTACTTC. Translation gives CASSWLGGAYEQYF.

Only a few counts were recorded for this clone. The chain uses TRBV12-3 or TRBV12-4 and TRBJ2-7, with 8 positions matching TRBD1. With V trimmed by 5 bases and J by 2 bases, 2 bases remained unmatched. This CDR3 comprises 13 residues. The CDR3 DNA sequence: TGTGCCAGCAGTCGACAGGGGCCCTACGAGCAGTACTTC. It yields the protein CASSRQGPYEQYF.

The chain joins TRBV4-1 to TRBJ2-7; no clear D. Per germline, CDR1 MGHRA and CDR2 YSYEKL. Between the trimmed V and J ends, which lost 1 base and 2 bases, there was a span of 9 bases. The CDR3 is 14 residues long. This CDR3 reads CASSQVWTAYEQYF. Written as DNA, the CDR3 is TGCGCCAGCAGCCAAGTGTGGACGGCCTACGAGCAGTACTTC.

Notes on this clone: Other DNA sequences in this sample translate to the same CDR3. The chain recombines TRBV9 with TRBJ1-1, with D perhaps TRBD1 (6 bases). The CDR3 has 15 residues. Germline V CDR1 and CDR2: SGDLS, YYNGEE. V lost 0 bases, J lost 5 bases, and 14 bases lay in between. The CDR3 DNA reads TGTGCCAGCAGCGTAGGCGGCAGGGGTAATACTGAAGCTTTCTTT. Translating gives CASSVGGRGNTEAFF.

CDR3 in DNA: TGTGCCAGCAGTGGGGCCGACCGGGACGGCCTCCACTTT. Amino acids: CASSGADRDGLHF. V gene TRBV28 combines with J gene TRBJ1-6; possible D gene TRBD1, 5 bases. V shed 5 bases and J shed 15 bases, with 17 bases lying between them. Germline-derived CDR1 and CDR2 are MDHEN and SYDVKM. The CDR3 has 13 residues.

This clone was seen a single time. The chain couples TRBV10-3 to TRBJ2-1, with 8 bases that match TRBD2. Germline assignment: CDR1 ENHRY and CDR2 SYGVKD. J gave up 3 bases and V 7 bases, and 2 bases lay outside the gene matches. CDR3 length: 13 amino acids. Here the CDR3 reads CAINAGGYNEQFF. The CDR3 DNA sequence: TGTGCCATCAACGCGGGAGGCTACAATGAGCAGTTCTTC.

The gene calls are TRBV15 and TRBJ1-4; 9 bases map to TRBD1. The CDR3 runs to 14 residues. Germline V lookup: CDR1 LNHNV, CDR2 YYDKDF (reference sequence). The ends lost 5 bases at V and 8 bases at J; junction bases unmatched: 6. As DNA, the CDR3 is TGTGCCACCAGCGAGGGACAGGGAACCGAAAAACTGTTTTTT. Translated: CATSEGQGTEKLFF.

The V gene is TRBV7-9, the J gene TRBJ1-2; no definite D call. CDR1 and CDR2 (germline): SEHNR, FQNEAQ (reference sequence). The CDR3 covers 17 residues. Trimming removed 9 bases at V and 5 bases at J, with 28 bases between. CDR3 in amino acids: CASKPPGSPRSWYGYTF. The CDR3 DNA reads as TGTGCCAGTAAGCCGCCGGGCAGCCCCAGATCGTGGTATGGCTACACCTTC.

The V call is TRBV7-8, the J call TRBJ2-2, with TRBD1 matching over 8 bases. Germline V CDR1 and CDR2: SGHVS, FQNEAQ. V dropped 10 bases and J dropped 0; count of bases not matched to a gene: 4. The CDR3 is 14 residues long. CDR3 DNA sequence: TGTGCCACCGGGGGACAGGCGAACACCGGGGAGCTGTTTTTT. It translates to CATGGQANTGELFF.

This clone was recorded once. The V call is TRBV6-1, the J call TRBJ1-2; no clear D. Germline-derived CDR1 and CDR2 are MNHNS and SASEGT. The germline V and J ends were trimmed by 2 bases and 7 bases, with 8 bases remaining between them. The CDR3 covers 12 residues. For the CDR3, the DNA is TGTGCCAGCAGTGAATCGCGTGGTGGCTACACCTTC. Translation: CASSESRGGYTF.

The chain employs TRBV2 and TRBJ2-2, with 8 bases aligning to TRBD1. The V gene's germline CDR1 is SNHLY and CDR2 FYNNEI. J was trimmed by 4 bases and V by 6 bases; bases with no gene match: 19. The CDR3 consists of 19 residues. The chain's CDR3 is CASRPDVKSVRGRTGELFF. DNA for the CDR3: TGTGCCAGCAGACCGGACGTCAAATCGGTCAGGGGGCGCACCGGGGAGCTGTTTTTT.

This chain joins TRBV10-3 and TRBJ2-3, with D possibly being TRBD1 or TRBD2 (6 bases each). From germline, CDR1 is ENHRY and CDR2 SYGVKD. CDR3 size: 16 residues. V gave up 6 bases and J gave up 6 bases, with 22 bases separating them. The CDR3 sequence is CAISAQRRGLGDTQYF. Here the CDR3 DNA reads TGTGCCATCAGCGCGCAACGCAGGGGACTTGGGGATACGCAGTATTTT.

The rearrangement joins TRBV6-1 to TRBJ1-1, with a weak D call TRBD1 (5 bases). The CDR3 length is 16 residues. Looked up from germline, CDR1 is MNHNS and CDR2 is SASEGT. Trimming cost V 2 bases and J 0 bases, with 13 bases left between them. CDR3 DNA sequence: TGTGCCAGCAGTGAAAATAGTAGACAGTTGAACACTGAAGCTTTCTTT. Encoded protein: CASSENSRQLNTEAFF.

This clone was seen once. CDR3 loop: CASSSWDRLMNTEAFF. The CDR3 nucleotides read TGTGCCAGTAGTTCCTGGGACAGGCTCATGAACACTGAAGCTTTCTTT. This chain joins TRBV19 and TRBJ1-1, with 8 positions matching TRBD1. The V and J ends lost 5 bases and 0 bases, in that order; junction bases with no gene match: 8. CDR3 length equals 16 residues. CDR1 LNHDA and CDR2 SQIVND come from the germline V gene (reference sequence).

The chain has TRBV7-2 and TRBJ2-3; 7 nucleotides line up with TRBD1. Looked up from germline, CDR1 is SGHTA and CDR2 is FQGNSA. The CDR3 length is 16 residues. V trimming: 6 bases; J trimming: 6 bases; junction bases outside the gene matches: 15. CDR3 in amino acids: CASSLHRGVGVDTQYF. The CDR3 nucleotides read TGTGCCAGCAGTCTACACAGGGGAGTCGGGGTGGATACGCAGTATTTT.

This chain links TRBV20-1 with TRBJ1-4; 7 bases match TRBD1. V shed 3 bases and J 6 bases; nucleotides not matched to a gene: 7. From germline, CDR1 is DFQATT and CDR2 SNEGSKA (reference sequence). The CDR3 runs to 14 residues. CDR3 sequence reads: CSASGGTGDEKLFF. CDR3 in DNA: TGCAGTGCTAGTGGGGGAACAGGGGATGAAAAACTGTTTTTT.

CDR3 in amino acids: CATKGPREWDNEQFF. As DNA, the CDR3 is TGTGCCACAAAAGGCCCCCGGGAGTGGGACAATGAGCAGTTCTTC. This chain joins TRBV10-3 and TRBJ2-1; a possible D gene is TRBD2 (6 bases). The V gene's germline CDR1 is ENHRY and CDR2 SYGVKD. This CDR3 comprises 15 residues. V was trimmed by 10 bases and J by 5 bases, leaving 21 bases between them.

CDR3 sequence (DNA): TGTGCCAGTAGTATTACCGGGGAGCTGTTTTTT. Translating it yields CASSITGELFF. V gene TRBV19 combines with J gene TRBJ2-2, with D uncertain. The V and J ends lost 3 bases and 5 bases respectively, with 1 base between them. From germline, CDR1 is LNHDA and CDR2 SQIVND (reference sequence). The CDR3 runs to 11 residues.

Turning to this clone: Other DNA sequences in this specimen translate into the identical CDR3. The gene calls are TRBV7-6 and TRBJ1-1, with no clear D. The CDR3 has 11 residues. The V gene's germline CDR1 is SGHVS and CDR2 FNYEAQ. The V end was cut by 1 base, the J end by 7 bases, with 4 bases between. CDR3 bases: TGTGCCAGCAGCTTAGGGGGTGAAGCTTTCTTT. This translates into CASSLGGEAFF.